This T cell receptor beta chain appears in the sequencing data of a study of T cells after yellow fever vaccination. Germline values: CDR1 MNHEY, CDR2 SVGAGI. V gave up 8 bases and J gave up 1 base, with 11 bases separating them. This CDR3 contains 13 residues. This clonotype was seen only a few times. TCRdb re-called the 5' RACE reads with MiXCR, one entry per CDR3 protein. The sample holds 120,000 or so distinct CDR3 sequences, 15% seen once. The TCR was taken from a man aged 18-30 years who received the YFV17D yellow fever vaccine. Sequencing used CD8+ T cells sorted from PBMCs, obtained 5 days after the yellow fever booster vaccination. The chain is built from TRBV6-5 and TRBJ1-1; unclear D gene. The CDR3 nucleotides are TGTGCCAGCTTCCCGGAATGGAACACTGAAGCTTTCTTT. It is translated as CASFPEWNTEAFF.